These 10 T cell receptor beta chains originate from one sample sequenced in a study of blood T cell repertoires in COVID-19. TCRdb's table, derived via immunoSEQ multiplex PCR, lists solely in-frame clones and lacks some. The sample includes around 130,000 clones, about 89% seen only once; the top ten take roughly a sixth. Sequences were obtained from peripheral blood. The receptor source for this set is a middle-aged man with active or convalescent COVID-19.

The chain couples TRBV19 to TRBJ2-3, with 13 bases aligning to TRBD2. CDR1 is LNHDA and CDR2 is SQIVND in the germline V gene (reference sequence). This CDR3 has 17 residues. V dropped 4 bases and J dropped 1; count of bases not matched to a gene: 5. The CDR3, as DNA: TGTGCCAGTAGTAAACTAGCGGGGGGGCGAGGCACAGATACGCAGTATTTT. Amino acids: CASSKLAGGRGTDTQYF.

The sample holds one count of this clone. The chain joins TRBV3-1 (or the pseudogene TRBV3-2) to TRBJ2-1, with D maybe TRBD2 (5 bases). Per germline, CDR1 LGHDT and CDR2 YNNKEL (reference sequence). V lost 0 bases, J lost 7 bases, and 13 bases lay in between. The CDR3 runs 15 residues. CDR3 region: CASSQDHTGTNEQFF. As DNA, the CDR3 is TGTGCCAGCAGCCAAGATCACACGGGAACAAATGAGCAGTTCTTC.

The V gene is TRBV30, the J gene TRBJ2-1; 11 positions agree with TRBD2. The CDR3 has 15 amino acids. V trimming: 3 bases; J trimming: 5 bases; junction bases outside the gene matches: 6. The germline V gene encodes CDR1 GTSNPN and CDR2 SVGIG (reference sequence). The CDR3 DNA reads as TGTGCCTGGAGCCAACTAGCGGGAGAGGACAATGAGCAGTTCTTC. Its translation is CAWSQLAGEDNEQFF.

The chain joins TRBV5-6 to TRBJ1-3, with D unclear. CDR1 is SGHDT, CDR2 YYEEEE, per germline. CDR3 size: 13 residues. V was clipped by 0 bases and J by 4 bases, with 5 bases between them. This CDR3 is CASSLDAGNTIYF. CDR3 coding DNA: TGTGCCAGCAGCTTGGATGCGGGAAACACCATATATTTT.

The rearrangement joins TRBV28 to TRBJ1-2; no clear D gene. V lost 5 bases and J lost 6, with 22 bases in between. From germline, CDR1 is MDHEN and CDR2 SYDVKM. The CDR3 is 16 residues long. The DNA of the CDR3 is TGTGCCAGCAGTCGAAATCAACTCTTTTCCGGTGATGGCTACACCTTC. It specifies CASSRNQLFSGDGYTF.

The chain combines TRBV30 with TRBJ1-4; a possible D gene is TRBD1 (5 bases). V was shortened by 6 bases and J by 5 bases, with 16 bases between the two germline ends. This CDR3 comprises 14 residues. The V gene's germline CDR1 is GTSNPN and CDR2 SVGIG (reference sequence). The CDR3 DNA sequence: TGTGCCTGTAGACGGGGGGTATCAAATGAAAAACTGTTTTTT. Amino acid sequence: CACRRGVSNEKLFF.

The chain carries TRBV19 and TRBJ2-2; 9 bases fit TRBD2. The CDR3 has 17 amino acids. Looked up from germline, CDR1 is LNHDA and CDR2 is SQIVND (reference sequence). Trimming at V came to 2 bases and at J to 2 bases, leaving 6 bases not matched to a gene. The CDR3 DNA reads TGTGCCAGTAGTATATGGGGTAGCGGGGGCAACACCGGGGAGCTGTTTTTT. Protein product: CASSIWGSGGNTGELFF.

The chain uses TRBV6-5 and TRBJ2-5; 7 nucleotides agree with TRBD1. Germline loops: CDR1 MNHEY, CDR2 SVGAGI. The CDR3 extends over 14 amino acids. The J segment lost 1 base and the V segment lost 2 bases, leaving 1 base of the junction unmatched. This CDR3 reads CASSYGTAQETQYF. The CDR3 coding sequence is TGTGCCAGCAGTTACGGGACAGCCCAAGAGACCCAGTACTTC.

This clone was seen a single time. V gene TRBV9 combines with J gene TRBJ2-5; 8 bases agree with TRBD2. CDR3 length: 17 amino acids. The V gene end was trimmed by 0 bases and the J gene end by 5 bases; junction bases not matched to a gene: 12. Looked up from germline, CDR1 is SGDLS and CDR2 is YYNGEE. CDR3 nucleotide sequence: TGTGCCAGCAGCGTAGCTTCAGTAGCGGGGCTGGGGGAGACCCAGTACTTC. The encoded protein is CASSVASVAGLGETQYF.

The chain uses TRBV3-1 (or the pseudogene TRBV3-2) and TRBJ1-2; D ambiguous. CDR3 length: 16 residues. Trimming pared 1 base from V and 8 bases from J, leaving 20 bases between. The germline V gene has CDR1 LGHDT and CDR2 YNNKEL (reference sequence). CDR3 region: CASSQGGGKGLWGYTF. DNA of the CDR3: TGTGCCAGCAGCCAAGGTGGAGGGAAGGGTTTATGGGGCTACACCTTC.